The following is a T cell receptor beta chain sequence with its context. This clone was picked up a small number of times. Its antigen target is currently unknown. No base quality values were provided; no much bigger clone lies one nucleotide off. Donors formed part of the validation cohort, which comprised 120 subjects and was distinct from the first cohort of 550 to 850 subjects. The protocol used for the library was the immunoSEQ multiplex PCR assay. Per the source publication's procedure: A statistical classification framework was developed to diagnose cytomegalovirus status using the catalog of TCR beta chain sequences. TCRdb retrieved this table from immuneACCESS and kept in-frame rearrangements only. Not all clones are present; in checked studies, unresolved V genes account for under half, and no reason is known for the remainder. That table is the source of V, J and clone size, and D and trimming were worked out from the DNA. The sample table shows a few hundred thousand clones, and about 88% are seen once. Around 13% of the sample belongs to the ten largest clones.

The data derive from a study of cytomegalovirus exposure and HLA in healthy donors listed by TCRdb under 2017. Background on the whole study: According to a later analysis, one platform produced both the roughly 120 validation repertoires and the approximately 660 repertoires of the first cohort. In addition to the first cohort of approximately 650 subjects, a separate validation cohort of 120 different subjects was used. The study combined high-throughput TCR immunosequencing, statistical association of individual TCRs with disease status, and machine learning to predict cytomegalovirus infection status. The study aimed to test whether signatures of past pathogen exposure could be identified by cataloging public T cell receptors. Here is what the overall study found, with its caveats: The classifier was reported to diagnose cytomegalovirus status with high specificity and sensitivity in both the original and validation cohorts. The authors suggested that the approach could potentially be extended to other disease states and immunological phenotypes. In vitro tests confirmed that a few of the cytomegalovirus-associated TCR beta chains recognize cytomegalovirus antigens. Subsequent analysis determined that TCRs grouped into clusters in the first cohort also showed a tendency toward co-occurrence across the roughly 110 validation repertoires, and about 93% of cluster scores exceeded 0. A total of 150 to 200 TCR beta chains were listed by the study as associated with cytomegalovirus. A later analysis lacked HLA typing for the validation cohort, so it scored co-occurrence in that cohort across all 110 or so repertoires. Across donors, most TCR sequences were observed very rarely, whereas some public TCRs were present in many individuals.

Deletion took 4 bases off V and 0 bases off J, with a span of 4 bases between the germline ends. The germline V gene specifies SGHTA as CDR1 and FQGTGA as CDR2. The cysteine opens and the phenylalanine closes a CDR3 of 14 amino acids. Only CDR3 DNA is held: 42 bases, read in frame from base 1. The chain links TRBV7-3 with TRBJ2-6; no confident D gene assignment can be made. Sequencing was carried out using PBMCs. The TCR originated in a man younger than 35 in good health and CMV-seropositive. The nucleotides read TGTGCCAGCAGCTCGTCCTCTGGGGCCAACGTCCTGACTTTC. Translated, it reads CASSSSSGANVLTF.